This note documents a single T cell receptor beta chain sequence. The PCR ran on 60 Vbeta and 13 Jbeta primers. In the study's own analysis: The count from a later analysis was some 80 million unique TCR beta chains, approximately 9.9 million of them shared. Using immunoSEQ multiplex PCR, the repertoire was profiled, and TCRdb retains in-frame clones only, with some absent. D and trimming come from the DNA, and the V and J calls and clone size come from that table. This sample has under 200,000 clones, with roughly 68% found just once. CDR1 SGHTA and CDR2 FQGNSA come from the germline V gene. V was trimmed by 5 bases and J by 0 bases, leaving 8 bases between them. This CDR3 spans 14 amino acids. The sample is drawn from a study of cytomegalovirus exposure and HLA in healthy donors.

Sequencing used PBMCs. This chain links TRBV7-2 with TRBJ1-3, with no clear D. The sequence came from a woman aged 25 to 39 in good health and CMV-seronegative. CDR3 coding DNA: TGTGCCAGCAGCAACGTAGTCTCTGGAAACACCATATATTTT. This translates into CASSNVVSGNTIYF. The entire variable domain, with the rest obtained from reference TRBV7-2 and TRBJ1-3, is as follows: GAGVSQSPSNKVTEKGKDVELRCDPISGHTALYWYRQSLGQGLEFLIYFQGNSAPDKSGLPSDRFSAERTGGSVSTLTIQRTQQEDSAVYLCASSNVVSGNTIYFGEGSWLTVV.